This T cell receptor (beta chain) was captured by sequencing in a study of T-cell memory formation after mild COVID-19. One entry per CDR3 protein, called by TCRdb with MiXCR from the 5' RACE reads. The data hold around 220,000 distinct CDR3 sequences, with roughly 17% observed a single time. The germline CDR1 and CDR2 sequences are MNHNY and SVGAGI (reference sequence). CDR3 size: 13 residues. V was shortened by 5 bases and J by 6 bases, with 13 bases between the two germline ends. The chain carries TRBV6-6 and TRBJ1-1; D is unclear. Specimen: PBMCs or a T cell subset sorted from them (not recorded which). This TCR came from a man aged 18-30 years who had mild COVID-19 (a few samples of this study predate the infection). Cell type and time point are not known. The CDR3 loop is CASSQVGVAEAFF. CDR3 DNA sequence: TGTGCCAGCAGTCAAGTTGGTGTGGCTGAAGCTTTCTTT.